A few counts support the clone carrying this T cell receptor beta chain. This sample was taken from a study of shared T cell receptors in the human thymus. Germline V gives CDR1 LNHNV, CDR2 YYDKDF (reference sequence). This CDR3 comprises 14 residues. Trimming left V 1 base short and J 5 bases short, with 11 bases between. Using immunoSEQ multiplex PCR, the repertoire was profiled, and TCRdb retains in-frame clones only, with some absent. The sample comprises about 660,000 clones, over 75% of which are singletons, and 0.0095% to 0.012% rests with the top ten. The sample was also linked to a second study, of human thymus T cells. That report notes: Resections from corrective heart surgery supplied the thymus tissue. Unrelated individuals had highly overlapping thymic repertoires, as reported in related research.

Sequencing was done on a sample of thymocytes. The TCR originated in a boy younger than two with a congenital heart defect. The V gene is TRBV15, the J gene TRBJ2-5; possibly TRBD2 for D (5 bases). In DNA form, the CDR3 reads TGTGCCACCAGCAGAGGGGATTCGGGGGAGACCCAGTACTTC. Protein sequence: CATSRGDSGETQYF.